The next 30 T cell receptor beta chains were all read from a single sample in a study of Graves' ophthalmopathy and Graves' hyperthyroidism. As the template, RNA transcripts were used to amplify TCR beta CDR3 regions. An initial RT-PCR round employing HTBI primers preceded a second-round multiplex PCR. TCRdb fed the multiplex PCR reads into MiXCR, producing one record per CDR3 protein. The sample includes approximately 640,000 distinct CDR3 sequences, roughly 41% seen only once; the top ten take more than 3%. The sequenced sample consisted of peripheral blood. The receptors come from an adult man with Graves' ophthalmopathy.

This clonotype was found many times. One junction end does not reproduce the germline sequence, and a read error may be involved. This chain uses TRBV15 with TRBJ1-2, with D perhaps TRBD1 (5 bases). CDR1 is LNHNV, CDR2 YYDKDF, per germline (reference sequence). CDR3 length: 15 amino acids. CDR3 sequence (DNA): TGTGCCACCAGCACGGGGCCTGACACTAAATATGGCTACACCTTC. Its protein product is CATSTGPDTKYGYTF.

The chain is built from TRBV29-1 and TRBJ1-4; D may be TRBD1 (5 bases). The length of the CDR3 is 12 residues. The V and J ends lost 3 bases and 8 bases respectively, with 10 bases between them. Per germline, CDR1 SQVTM and CDR2 ANQGSEA. CDR3 amino acids: CSVEQGGEKLFF. The CDR3 coding sequence is TGCAGCGTTGAGCAGGGAGGCGAAAAACTGTTTTTT.

This clonotype was detected a few times. A junction boundary mismatches the germline segment, possibly from a read error. This chain uses TRBV10-3 with TRBJ1-5; tentatively, D is TRBD1 (5 bases). The germline V gene encodes CDR1 ENHRY and CDR2 SYGVKD. The CDR3 covers 15 residues. The chain's CDR3 is CASSEWRWGNQPQHF. For the CDR3, the DNA is TGTGCCAGCAGTGAGTGGCGGTGGGGGAATCAGCCCCAGCATTTT.

This clonotype was counted between two and nine times. The chain has TRBV7-6 and TRBJ2-2; weak D call: TRBD1 (6 bases). The CDR3 is 14 residues long. Germline lookup yields CDR1 SGHVS and CDR2 FNYEAQ. V lost 5 bases and J lost 5, with 12 bases in between. In DNA form, the CDR3 reads TGTGCCAGCAGCCGGACAGAAGGGACCGGGGAGCTGTTTTTT. It translates to CASSRTEGTGELFF.

This clonotype was seen many times. The chain has TRBV5-1 and TRBJ1-1; 7 bases are shared with TRBD1. The CDR3 sequence is 15 residues long. Losses at the gene ends were 0 bases for V and 1 base for J; bases not matched to a gene: 3. Germline loops: CDR1 SGHRS, CDR2 YFSETQ. CDR3 region: CASSLADRENTEAFF. DNA for the CDR3: TGCGCCAGCAGCTTGGCTGACAGGGAGAACACTGAAGCTTTCTTT. Full variable domain (rest looked up from reference TRBV5-1 and TRBJ1-1): KAGVTQTPRYLIKTRGQQVTLSCSPISGHRSVSWYQQTPGQGLQFLFEYFSETQRNKGNFPGRFSGRQFSNSRSEMNVSTLELGDSALYLCASSLADRENTEAFFGQGTRLTVV.

This clonotype was seen at least ten times. This chain joins TRBV12-3 or TRBV12-4 and TRBJ1-3; 7 bases agree with TRBD1. This CDR3 has 14 residues. J gave up 5 bases and V 5 bases, and 6 bases lay outside the gene matches. CDR3 sequence reads: CASSNNRGRNTIYF. CDR3 nucleotide sequence: TGTGCCAGCAGTAACAACAGGGGTAGAAACACCATATATTTT.

The table lists this clonotype with a few counts. The CDR3 loop reads CASSVNSGTPLYGYTF. The CDR3 coding sequence is TGTGCCAGCAGCGTAAATTCCGGGACGCCACTATATGGCTACACCTTC. The genes are TRBV9 and TRBJ1-2, with D perhaps matching TRBD1 (5 bases). The CDR3 covers 16 residues. Germline-derived CDR1 and CDR2 are SGDLS and YYNGEE. Trimming stripped 1 base from V and 5 bases from J, with 18 bases between.

There are many counts of this clonotype. The chain has TRBV10-3 and TRBJ2-5; D is perhaps TRBD2 (7 bases). Germline V gene lookup returns CDR1 ENHRY and CDR2 SYGVKD. The CDR3 runs to 12 residues. Trimming removed 8 bases from V and 4 bases from J, with 11 bases in between. The CDR3 nucleotides read TGTGCCATCGGGGGGGGCCTAGAGACCCAGTACTTC. It codes for CAIGGGLETQYF.

The chain combines TRBV2 with TRBJ1-4; TRBD1 agrees at 9 bases. The CDR3 runs 15 residues. V shed 4 bases and J 8 bases; nucleotides not matched to a gene: 8. Germline V lookup: CDR1 SNHLY, CDR2 FYNNEI. The CDR3 sequence is CASSVTGGGGEKLFF. CDR3 bases: TGTGCCAGCAGTGTTACAGGGGGCGGAGGAGAAAAACTGTTTTTT.

On this clonotype: The conserved phenylalanine or tryptophan normally closing the CDR3 is absent here, so this likely arose from a read error. The DNA is omitted, as the CDR3 cannot be located on it reliably, and the CDR3 follows TCRdb's listing. The chain couples TRBV29-1 to TRBJ2-5; the DNA was not used to check the table's D call, TRBD1. Termini included, the CDR3 measures 15 amino acids. Germline V CDR1 and CDR2: SQVTM, ANQGSEA. The CDR3 sequence: CSVEEWAGFGYTFGS.

This sequence joins TRBV10-3 and TRBJ2-2; 8 positions match TRBD1. Germline CDR1 reads ENHRY; CDR2 reads SYGVKD. The CDR3 loop spans 16 amino acids. J lost 4 bases, V lost 10 bases, and 14 bases had no gene match. The CDR3 DNA sequence: TGTGCCAGCAGCCCCCGCGGGACAGGACCCACCGGGGAGCTGTTTTTT. It is translated as CASSPRGTGPTGELFF.

This clonotype came up many times. This sequence joins TRBV19 and TRBJ2-6, with D hard to call. Germline lookup yields CDR1 LNHDA and CDR2 SQIVND (reference sequence). V shed 3 bases and J shed 0 bases, with 6 bases lying between them. This CDR3 has 15 amino acids. The CDR3 is CASSISDSGANVLTF. DNA of the CDR3: TGTGCCAGTAGTATTTCGGACTCTGGGGCCAACGTCCTGACTTTC. Drawing the rest from reference TRBV19 and TRBJ2-6, the complete variable domain is DGGITQSPKYLFRKEGQNVTLSCEQNLNHDAMYWYRQDPGQGLRLIYYSQIVNDFQKGDIAEGYSVSREKKESFPLTVTSAQKNPTAFYLCASSISDSGANVLTFGAGSRLTVL.

This clonotype was picked up many times. CDR3 DNA: TGTGCCACCAGCAGATTTCGGGAGAGCTCTGGGGCCAACGTCCTGACTTTC. Its translation is CATSRFRESSGANVLTF. The J gene is TRBJ2-6, the V gene TRBV15; TRBD2 is a possible D gene (6 bases). This CDR3 comprises 17 residues. V lost 2 bases and J lost 0, with 11 bases in between. The V gene's germline CDR1 is LNHNV and CDR2 YYDKDF (reference sequence).

This clonotype occurred many times. This rearrangement joins TRBV4-2 to TRBJ1-4; no clear D. Germline CDR1 is LGHNA and CDR2 is YNFKEQ. This CDR3 has 15 amino acids. Trimming took off 2 bases at V and 8 bases at J, with 15 bases between the two ends. CDR3 protein: CASSQPQSGGEKLFF. The CDR3 coding sequence is TGTGCCAGCAGCCAACCGCAGTCAGGAGGCGAAAAACTGTTTTTT.

The J gene is TRBJ1-1, the V gene TRBV6-5, with D unresolved. Trimming took off 2 bases at V and 7 bases at J, with 14 bases between the two ends. Germline CDR1 reads MNHEY; CDR2 reads SVGAGI. This CDR3 is built from 14 residues. CDR3 residues: CASSYGWSGIEAFF. The CDR3 nucleotides read TGTGCCAGCAGTTACGGATGGTCGGGCATTGAAGCTTTCTTT.

This clonotype was observed a handful of times. The rearrangement uses TRBV6-6 and TRBJ1-2, with D unresolved. Germline assignment: CDR1 MNHNY and CDR2 SVGAGI (reference sequence). V dropped 7 bases and J dropped 8 bases, with 20 bases sitting between them. The CDR3 extends over 14 amino acids. The CDR3 DNA reads TGTGCCAGCAACCAAATCCCGGGTGGAAGGGGCTACACCTTC. This translates into CASNQIPGGRGYTF.

V gene TRBV6-4 combines with J gene TRBJ1-3; TRBD1 is a possible D gene (6 bases). The CDR3 is 15 residues long. CDR1 is MRHNA, CDR2 SNTAGT, per germline. V lost 6 bases, J lost 2 bases, and 14 bases lay in between. CDR3 amino acids: CASRSTGTTGNTIYF. The CDR3 bases are TGTGCCAGCAGATCTACCGGGACAACTGGAAACACCATATATTTT.

The sample holds many counts of this clonotype. This rearrangement joins TRBV20-1 to TRBJ2-7; 7 nucleotides align to TRBD2. CDR1 and CDR2 from the germline V gene are DFQATT and SNEGSKA (reference sequence). Trimming at V came to 3 bases and at J to 3 bases, leaving 14 bases not matched to a gene. This CDR3 has 16 residues. In DNA form, the CDR3 reads TGCAGTGCTAGCCCCTCAAGGGCTAGCGGTATCTACGAGCAGTACTTC. Translating it yields CSASPSRASGIYEQYF.

The chain recombines TRBV12-5 with TRBJ1-5; 7 bases fit TRBD1. The junction had 7 bases not matched to a gene; V was cut back by 4 bases and J by 7 bases. This CDR3 contains 14 residues. CDR1 is LGHNT and CDR2 is FRNRAP in the germline V gene. The chain's CDR3 is CASGSRGLGQPQHF. The CDR3 DNA reads TGTGCTAGTGGTTCGAGGGGGCTCGGCCAGCCCCAGCATTTT.

Details on this clonotype: A much larger clone lies one base from this, so it may be a read error. The rearrangement links TRBV7-6 to TRBJ2-5; D gene unclear. The germline V gene encodes CDR1 SGHVS and CDR2 FNYEAQ. This CDR3 comprises 13 residues. CDR3 region: CAGSPGSRQTQYF. Written as DNA, the CDR3 is TGTGCCGGCAGCCCAGGTAGTCGCCAGACCCAGTACTTC.

This chain joins TRBV4-2 and TRBJ1-5; D possibly corresponds to TRBD1 (5 bases). The CDR3 extends over 13 amino acids. V was clipped by 11 bases and J by 7 bases, with 18 bases between them. The germline V gene has CDR1 LGHNA and CDR2 YNFKEQ. The CDR3 loop is CAGSLGPGQPQHF. CDR3 nucleotide sequence: TGTGCCGGCTCCCTGGGACCGGGGCAGCCCCAGCATTTT.

This clonotype was observed a few times. A read error may produce the germline difference seen at one junction end. The V gene is TRBV12-5, the J gene TRBJ2-7; TRBD1 matches 7 bases. CDR3 length equals 12 residues. Looked up from germline, CDR1 is LGHNT and CDR2 is FRNRAP. The chain's CDR3 is CASGLVPGQAIF. Here the CDR3 DNA reads TGTGCTAGTGGTTTGGTACCCGGACAGGCGATATTC.

This chain joins TRBV20-1 and TRBJ2-7; 13 nucleotides align to TRBD2. CDR3 length equals 17 residues. The trim removed 2 bases at V and 0 bases at J, leaving 7 bases unmatched. Germline V gives CDR1 DFQATT, CDR2 SNEGSKA (reference sequence). The CDR3 DNA is TGCAGTGCTAGACCGACTAGCGGGAGGAAGGCCTCCTACGAGCAGTACTTC. Amino acids: CSARPTSGRKASYEQYF.

V and J are TRBV2 and TRBJ1-3, with 10 bases that match TRBD1. CDR3 size: 16 residues. The germline V gene has CDR1 SNHLY and CDR2 FYNNEI. V was pared by 8 bases and J by 4 bases, with 11 bases of the junction left unmatched. This CDR3 reads CASSPVGQGDGNTIYF. In nucleotides, the CDR3 is TGTGCCAGCTCACCAGTTGGACAGGGGGACGGAAACACCATATATTTT.

The chain has TRBV7-9 and TRBJ2-7; possibly TRBD1 for D (6 bases). The length of the CDR3 is 18 residues. V was shortened by 5 bases and J by 3 bases, with 26 bases between the two germline ends. From germline, CDR1 is SEHNR and CDR2 FQNEAQ (reference sequence). The CDR3 DNA is TGTGCCAGCAGCCAAGAGTCGGTTGGGGGACACACCTTCTACGAGCAGTACTTC. Its translation: CASSQESVGGHTFYEQYF.

This rearrangement joins TRBV7-1 to TRBJ2-7; possibly TRBD2 for D (6 bases). TRBV7-1 is labeled an ORF, and its function is uncertain. V was cut by 11 bases and J by 1 base, with 21 bases left in between. The CDR3 totals 15 residues. The CDR3 is CAGTYRNGGSYEQYF. In DNA form, the CDR3 reads TGTGCCGGCACCTACCGCAACGGAGGGTCCTACGAGCAGTACTTC.

This clonotype has just a few counts. The chain combines TRBV7-9 with TRBJ2-2, with 7 bases aligning to TRBD1. Germline CDR1 SEHNR, CDR2 FQNEAQ (reference sequence). Unmatched junction bases numbered 13, after V lost 5 bases and J lost 7 bases. The CDR3 has 16 amino acids. This CDR3 reads CASSRMSTTGDGELFF. CDR3 DNA: TGTGCCAGCAGCCGAATGAGCACCACAGGGGACGGGGAGCTGTTTTTT.

Points on this clonotype: Sequence at one end of the junction differs from germline and may be a read error. This chain uses TRBV25-1 with TRBJ1-5, with TRBD1 matching over 9 bases. Germline CDR1 reads MGHDK; CDR2 reads SYGVNS. This CDR3 contains 13 residues. The CDR3 loop reads CTSRGQGIQPQHF. The CDR3 DNA reads TGTACCAGCAGAGGACAGGGGATTCAGCCCCAGCATTTT.

This clonotype occurred many times. The chain joins TRBV10-3 to TRBJ2-2; the match to TRBD1 covers 8 bases. CDR1 is ENHRY, CDR2 SYGVKD, per germline. This CDR3 comprises 15 residues. V shed 5 bases and J 5 bases; nucleotides not matched to a gene: 7. The CDR3 DNA reads TGTGCCATCAGTACCGGACAGGGTAGTACCGGGGAGCTGTTTTTT. It yields the protein CAISTGQGSTGELFF.

This rearrangement joins TRBV7-2 to TRBJ2-2; D is uncertain. CDR1 is SGHTA and CDR2 is FQGNSA in the germline V gene. The V and J ends lost 5 bases and 0 bases respectively, with 13 bases between them. This CDR3 is 16 amino acids long. The CDR3 region has the DNA TGTGCCAGCAGCCCCCCTTTGGCGGCGAACACCGGGGAGCTGTTTTTT. Its protein is CASSPPLAANTGELFF. The whole variable domain, filled in from reference TRBV7-2 and TRBJ2-2, reads GAGVSQSPSNKVTEKGKDVELRCDPISGHTALYWYRQSLGQGLEFLIYFQGNSAPDKSGLPSDRFSAERTGGSVSTLTIQRTQQEDSAVYLCASSPPLAANTGELFFGEGSRLTVL.